This entry is about one T cell receptor beta chain. Its antigen remains unknown. All donors were healthy, and all were Caucasian. A universal primer site arose from template switching, and cDNA bore unique molecular identifiers. TCRdb ran MiXCR on the 5' RACE reads and lists one entry per CDR3 protein. The table shows hundreds of thousands of distinct CDR3 sequences, with 7% to 7.5% occurring only once. This CDR3 spans 12 amino acids. The germline gives CDR1 DFQATT, CDR2 SNEGSKA (reference sequence). V was cut by 5 bases and J by 8 bases, with 10 bases left in between. These data belong to a study of identical twins. Study-wide points: Because invariant MAIT and iNKT cells could be present, zero-insertion analyses could be partly confounded. Insertion counts were lower in abundant cord blood beta clonotypes, a trend that memory repertoires did not show.

The data were also submitted as part of a second study, on yellow fever vaccine responses in identical twins.

V and J are TRBV20-1 and TRBJ1-6; D gene ambiguous. This receptor was taken from a young woman in good health. Sequenced input: PBMCs. The CDR3 loop reads CSAGGIDSPLHF. CDR3 sequence (DNA): TGCAGTGCTGGAGGGATCGATTCACCCCTCCACTTT.